These T cell receptor beta chains were read from a single sample in a study of long-term antiretroviral therapy in people with HIV. Method: immunoSEQ multiplex PCR; TCRdb's copy keeps in-frame clones and lacks some. The table lists tens of thousands of clones, roughly 87% of them singletons. Material: unsorted PBMCs, obtained 1 year after starting antiretroviral therapy. These receptors all stem from a man in his late teens or twenties with HIV. The CDR3 runs from the conserved cysteine through the conserved F or W. The order of the fields is J gene, D gene, clone size, V gene, CDR3 DNA, CDR3 protein. The D gene is left open where the match is weak. Clone size, where shown, is once, few, many, or a class for clones that have expanded.

TRBJ1-1 . . TRBV19 TGTGCCAGTACCTATTCCGGAACTGAAGCTTTCTTT CASTYSGTEAFF
TRBJ1-4 . . TRBV4-3 TGCGCCAGCAGCCAGGGGAGATTAACTAATGAAAAACTGTTTTTT CASSQGRLTNEKLFF
TRBJ2-7 . once TRBV19 TGTGCCAGTAGTAGCCGCTACGAGCAGTACTTC CASSSRYEQYF
TRBJ2-7 . once TRBV5-1 TGCGCCAGCAGCTTGGGAGGGGGTAATCCCTACGAGCAGTACTTC CASSLGGGNPYEQYF
TRBJ2-7 TRBD1 . TRBV5-1 TGCGCCAGCAGCTCCACAGGGGGCTTTGTCGAGCAGTACTTC CASSSTGGFVEQYF
TRBJ2-1 TRBD2 . TRBV27 TGTGCCAGCAGTTTAGTACTAGCGGCGGGAGATCTTAATGAGCAGTTCTTC CASSLVLAAGDLNEQFF
TRBJ1-1 . . TRBV7-2 TGTGCCAGCAGCCCAACAGCATTTCTCATGAACACTGAAGCTTTCTTT CASSPTAFLMNTEAFF
TRBJ2-4 TRBD2 . TRBV5-1 TGCGCCAGCAGCCCGGAAGGTCGAGGGAGGGCCCAAAACATTCAGTACTTC CASSPEGRGRAQNIQYF
TRBJ2-7 TRBD2 . TRBV28 TGTGCCAGCAGCCAAGGGCGGGAGTTCGACGAGCAGTACTTC CASSQGREFDEQYF
TRBJ2-6 . . TRBV27 TGTGCCAGCAGTTTATCCCAACAGGGCTCTGGGGCCAACGTCCTGACTTTC CASSLSQQGSGANVLTF
TRBJ1-1 TRBD1 once TRBV6-5 TGTGCCAGCAGTAGGACAGGAGAGGCTGAAGCTTTCTTT CASSRTGEAEAFF
TRBJ1-6 TRBD1 few TRBV10-1 TGCGCCAGCAGTGTACCGACAGGGGCCTATAATTCACCCCTCCACTTT CASSVPTGAYNSPLHF
TRBJ2-7 . once TRBV10-3 TGTGCCATCAGTGCACAGGCGAGGGAGATAAGCGAGCAGTACTTC CAISAQAREISEQYF
TRBJ2-7 . once TRBV7-9 TGTGCCAGCAGCTTAGAGTGGTACCGGGACTCTGGGGAGTTC CASSLEWYRDSGEF
TRBJ2-2 TRBD2 . TRBV7-3 TGTGCCAGCAGATCCGACCGGGGGGTCACCGGGGAGCTGTTTTTT CASRSDRGVTGELFF
TRBJ1-4 . . TRBV2 TGTGCCAGCAGTGATCGGTGGCAGCAGAATGAAAAACTGTTTTTT CASSDRWQQNEKLFF
TRBJ2-1 . . TRBV19 TGTGCCAGTAGTATATCTAGCGTCCCAACGTGGGCTAAGTTCTTC CASSISSVPTWAKFF
TRBJ2-7 . . TRBV15 TGTGCCACCAGCAGAGATCTCGTGCTTGGGCACGGAACCTACGAGCAGTACTTC CATSRDLVLGHGTYEQYF
TRBJ2-1 . . TRBV11-2 TGTGCCAGCAGCTTAGTACAGGCCTTCTTC CASSLVQAFF
TRBJ1-1 . . TRBV7-8 TGTGCCAGCAGCTTACAGGGGCACACTGAAGCTTTCTTT CASSLQGHTEAFF
TRBJ1-3 TRBD1 . TRBV9 TGTGCCAGCAGCGCCCAACAGGGGTCCTCTGGAAACACCATATATTTT CASSAQQGSSGNTIYF
TRBJ1-1 . . TRBV4-2 TGTGCCAGCAGCCAAGAGGCCACAACATCTGAAGCTTTCTTT CASSQEATTSEAFF
TRBJ1-5 . . TRBV11-2 TGTGCCAGCAGCTTAGGGGGGACGGGGGCACATCAGCCCCAGCATTTT CASSLGGTGAHQPQHF
TRBJ2-1 . . TRBV13 TGTGCCAGCAGCCCCGATGGGGGCTGGGAGCAGTTCTTC CASSPDGGWEQFF
TRBJ2-7 TRBD2 . TRBV19 TGTGCCAGTAGTATTTTTGGCGGGAGGGCCCTCGAGCAGTACTTC CASSIFGGRALEQYF
TRBJ1-1 . . TRBV4-1 TGCGCCAGCAGCCTAACTTTCAGGGATATGGACACTGAAGCTTTCTTT CASSLTFRDMDTEAFF
TRBJ1-2 TRBD1 . TRBV18 TGTGCCAGCTTTGGGACAGGGGAACGTGGCTACACCTTC CASFGTGERGYTF
TRBJ2-1 TRBD2 . TRBV7-6 TGTGCCAGCAGCCAACGTCCGGGGACTAACTCCTACAATGAGCAGTTCTTC CASSQRPGTNSYNEQFF
TRBJ1-1 TRBD1 . TRBV9 TGTGCCAGCAGCGTAGCTCGGGACAGGGTCACTGAAGCTTTCTTT CASSVARDRVTEAFF
TRBJ2-1 . . TRBV5-6 TGTGCCAGCAGCTTGTTGGCAGGGGACCCTACCCACAATGAGCAGTTCTTC CASSLLAGDPTHNEQFF
TRBJ2-7 . . TRBV29-1 TGCAGCGTTGAAACGGGAACGTCCTACGAGCAGTACTTC CSVETGTSYEQYF
TRBJ2-2 . . TRBV27 TGTGCCAGCAGTATATACGGGGACACCGGGGAGCTGTTTTTT CASSIYGDTGELFF
TRBJ2-7 TRBD1 few TRBV4-1 TGCGCCAGCAGCCAAGATCTAACAGGGGGCCGGGAGCAGTACTTC CASSQDLTGGREQYF
TRBJ2-7 TRBD2 few TRBV27 TGTGCCAGCCCCTCTAGCGGCCACTACGAGCAGTACTTC CASPSSGHYEQYF
TRBJ1-1 . . TRBV6-5 TGTGCCAGCAGTTACCAACCCCGGGACGGTGAAGCTTTCTTT CASSYQPRDGEAFF
TRBJ2-7 TRBD2 . TRBV25-1 TGTGCCAGCGACCAGAACTGGCGGGAGTCCCGCGAGCAGTACTTC CASDQNWRESREQYF
TRBJ1-1 . . TRBV5-1 TGCGCCTCCAGCATAACAGCTGAAACGAACACTGAAGCTTTCTTT CASSITAETNTEAFF
TRBJ2-5 TRBD1 . TRBV7-2 TGTGCCAGCAGCTTAGTCCTAACCCGACAGGGTCGGGAAGAGACCCAGTACTTC CASSLVLTRQGREETQYF
TRBJ1-5 TRBD1 . TRBV19 TGTGCCAGTAGTCCTCGGACAGGGCAGGAGCAGCCCCAGCATTTT CASSPRTGQEQPQHF
TRBJ2-7 . . TRBV5-1 TGCGCCAGCAGCTTAACCAGGAGCTCCTACGAGCAGTACTTC CASSLTRSSYEQYF
TRBJ2-4 . once TRBV19 TGTGCCAGTAGTATAGGCGCAGGGCAAAACATTCAGTACTTC CASSIGAGQNIQYF
TRBJ2-7 TRBD1 few TRBV27 TGTGCCAGCAGCTCCGGGACAGGAGGAAAAGAGCAGTACTTC CASSSGTGGKEQYF
TRBJ2-7 . . TRBV20-1 TGCGCTTACGGGCGGGATCGTAAGCAGTACTTC CAYGRDRKQYF
TRBJ1-1 . once TRBV7-8 TGTGCCAGCAGCTTAGTCAAGTTTGGGTACACTGAAGCTTTCTTT CASSLVKFGYTEAFF
TRBJ2-7 . . TRBV9 TGTGCCAGCGCTTTCGGACCCTCTGACGAGCAGTACTTC CASAFGPSDEQYF